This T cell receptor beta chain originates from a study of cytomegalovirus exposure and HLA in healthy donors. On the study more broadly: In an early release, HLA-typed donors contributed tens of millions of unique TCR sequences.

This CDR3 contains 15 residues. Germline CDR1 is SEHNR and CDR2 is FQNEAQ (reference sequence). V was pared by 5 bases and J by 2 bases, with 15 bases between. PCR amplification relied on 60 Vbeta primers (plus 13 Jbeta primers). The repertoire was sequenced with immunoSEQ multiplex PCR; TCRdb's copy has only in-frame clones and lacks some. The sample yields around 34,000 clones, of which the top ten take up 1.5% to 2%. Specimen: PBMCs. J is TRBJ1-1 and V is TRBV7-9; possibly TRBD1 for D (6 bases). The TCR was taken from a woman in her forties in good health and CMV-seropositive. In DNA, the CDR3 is TGTGCCAGCAGCCTAATGATCAGGGGTAACACTGAAGCTTTCTTT. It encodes CASSLMIRGNTEAFF.